The rows below give T cell receptor beta chains drawn from one sample of a study of blood T cell repertoires in COVID-19. Libraries were prepared by immunoSEQ multiplex PCR; TCRdb keeps only in-frame clonotypes and omits some of them. The table has about 480,000 clones, around nine tenths seen once; the top ten hold 7.5% to 9.5%. Sequencing was performed on peripheral blood. The receptors here all came from a woman in her 50s with COVID-19, enrolled during active disease. Both conserved end residues are part of each CDR3. D genes are given only for firm matches. The size entry is marked missing in some rows and otherwise reads once, few, many or a size class.

TRBV4-2	TRBD2	TRBJ2-3	-	TGTGCCAGCAGCCAAGATAGGATAGCGGGGGGCACAGATACGCAGTATTTT	CASSQDRIAGGTDTQYF
TRBV6-5	TRBD1	TRBJ1-5	-	TGTGCCAGCCGTCCCGGGACAGTTAGCAATCAGCCCCAGCATTTT	CASRPGTVSNQPQHF
TRBV9	-	TRBJ2-6	-	TGTGCCAGCAGTAACCAAGGGGGACACCTTGGCTCTGGGGCCAACGTCCTGACTTTC	CASSNQGGHLGSGANVLTF
TRBV6-5	-	TRBJ1-2	-	TGTGCCAGCAGACGGGGTAGCCCCCTCACTGGCTACACCTTC	CASRRGSPLTGYTF
TRBV19	-	TRBJ1-3	-	TGTGCCAGTAGGGACATCGCCTCTGGAAACACCATATATTTT	CASRDIASGNTIYF
TRBV2	TRBD2	TRBJ2-7	-	TGTGCCAGCTTAAGCGGGGGGGGCTCCTACGAGCAGTACTTC	CASLSGGGSYEQYF
TRBV6-6	-	TRBJ1-2	few	TGTGCCAGCAGTTCAATCCAGGCCAACTATGGCTACACCTTC	CASSSIQANYGYTF
TRBV6-5	-	TRBJ1-1	-	TGTGCCAGCAAACGGGCAGGGGTGGGCACTGAAGCTTTCTTT	CASKRAGVGTEAFF
TRBV5-4	-	TRBJ1-4	-	TGTGCCAGCAGCCCGGGCAGGGCCACGGAAAAACTGTTTTTT	CASSPGRATEKLFF
TRBV2	-	TRBJ2-3	few	TGTGCCAGCAGTGATGAAGGAGCAGATACGCAGTATTTT	CASSDEGADTQYF
TRBV7-2	TRBD1	TRBJ2-7	-	TGTGCCAGCAGCTTACTGGCAGGGGGTACTTACGAGCAGTACTTC	CASSLLAGGTYEQYF
TRBV6-5	TRBD1	TRBJ2-5	-	TGTGCCAGCAGTTACGGACAGGGGTGGGAGACCCAGTACTTC	CASSYGQGWETQYF
TRBV6-5	TRBD1	TRBJ1-3	-	TGTGCCAGCAGTTACTCGAGTGGGACAGGGGGAAACACCATATATTTT	CASSYSSGTGGNTIYF
TRBV11-3	TRBD2	TRBJ2-2	-	TGTGCCAGCAGCATAGGGCGGGAGGACACCGGGGAGCTGTTTTTT	CASSIGREDTGELFF
TRBV12-3/TRBV12-4	TRBD1	TRBJ2-7	-	TGTGCCAGCAGTTTAAACAGGGGAGAAGAGCAGTACTTC	CASSLNRGEEQYF
TRBV9	-	TRBJ2-7	-	TGTGCCAGCAGCCCCACAACAGGCTCCGGGCTACGTCGGGAGCAGTACTTC	CASSPTTGSGLRREQYF
TRBV11-2	-	TRBJ1-1	-	TGTGCCAGCAGCCTAGGGGCAAACACTGAAGCTTTCTTT	CASSLGANTEAFF
TRBV6-5	TRBD1	TRBJ1-4	-	TGTGCCAGCAGTTACACGGGGACAGCCGAAAAACTGTTTTTT	CASSYTGTAEKLFF
TRBV15	-	TRBJ1-3	-	TGTGCCACCAGCAGAGACCAGGGGTGGTCTGGAAACACCATATATTTT	CATSRDQGWSGNTIYF
TRBV5-5	TRBD1	TRBJ2-7	-	TGTGCCAGCAGCTTAACCGGGACAGGGATCGACGAGCAGTACTTC	CASSLTGTGIDEQYF
TRBV24-1	-	TRBJ2-7	-	TGTGCCACGAGCCGCTCAGGGATCTCCTACGAGCAGTACTTC	CATSRSGISYEQYF
TRBV5-1	TRBD2	TRBJ2-4	-	TGCGCCAGCAGCCTAGCGGGGCGATTAAACATTCAGTACTTC	CASSLAGRLNIQYF
TRBV23-1	-	TRBJ1-6	-	TGCGCCAGCAGAATGGGAGGGGCCAGCTCCTATAATTCACCCCTCCACTTT	CASRMGGASSYNSPLHF
TRBV19	TRBD1	TRBJ2-7	-	TGTGCCAGTAGTCCAAGACAGGGGCGCTACGAGCAGTACTTC	CASSPRQGRYEQYF
TRBV9	-	TRBJ1-4	-	TGTGCCAGCAGCGTCGGACTCAGTGGAAAACTGTTTTTT	CASSVGLSGKLFF
TRBV7-8	-	TRBJ1-1	few	TGTGCCAGCAGCCGAGTTGGCAGGCAAGACACTGAAGCTTTCTTT	CASSRVGRQDTEAFF
TRBV24-1	-	TRBJ2-3	-	TGTGCCACCAGTGACTCGAGTGGGCTTGGAGATACGCAGTATTTT	CATSDSSGLGDTQYF
TRBV7-9	-	TRBJ1-1	few	TGTGCCAGCAGCCCCGCCAGGGTGCGCACTGAAGCTTTCTTT	CASSPARVRTEAFF
TRBV6-6	-	TRBJ1-1	-	TGTGCCAGCAGTTTACTGAGAGCGAACACTGAAGCTTTCTTT	CASSLLRANTEAFF
TRBV2	-	TRBJ1-1	few	TGTGCCAGCAGTGAACAGGGTGTCGAAGCTTTCTTT	CASSEQGVEAFF
TRBV2	-	TRBJ1-2	-	TGTGCCAGCCACAGGGCCTCTAACTATGGCTACACCTTC	CASHRASNYGYTF
TRBV27	-	TRBJ1-3	-	TGTGCCAGCAGTTCCAGAACTGGAAACACCATATATTTT	CASSSRTGNTIYF
TRBV11-2	TRBD1	TRBJ2-7	-	TGTGCCAGCAGCTTCGGACAGGCTAGCTCCTACGAGCAGTACTTC	CASSFGQASSYEQYF
TRBV5-4	-	TRBJ1-6	-	TGTGCCAGCAGCTTGGACCCCCTGCGACAGCGGGGTAATTCACCCCTCCACTTT	CASSLDPLRQRGNSPLHF
TRBV27	TRBD2	TRBJ2-1	-	TGTGCCAGCAGTTTATCGCTCCGGACTAGCGGCGACAATGAGCAGTTCTTC	CASSLSLRTSGDNEQFF
TRBV5-1	-	TRBJ2-6	-	TGCGCCAGCAGCTCTCCGGGGGGCTTTTCTGGGGCCAACGTCCTGACTTTC	CASSSPGGFSGANVLTF
TRBV19	-	TRBJ1-4	-	TGTGCCAGTCGGGAGGCGGCTAATGAAAAACTGTTTTTT	CASREAANEKLFF
TRBV19	-	TRBJ1-1	-	TGTGCCAGTACCCCCCGCGGGGCAGTTATGAACACTGAAGCTTTCTTT	CASTPRGAVMNTEAFF
TRBV19	TRBD2	TRBJ2-7	-	TGTGCCAGTAGTAATCTAGCGGGGAGGTGGAACGAGCAGTACTTC	CASSNLAGRWNEQYF
TRBV5-4	TRBD1	TRBJ1-1	-	TGTGCCAGCAGCTCTGACAGGGAGGTGAAGTTGCTGTCGGCAGCTTTCTTT	CASSSDREVKLLSAAFF
TRBV10-1	-	TRBJ1-4	-	TGCGCCAGCAGTAGGAGGGGACTTACTAATGAAAAACTGTTTTTT	CASSRRGLTNEKLFF
TRBV3-1/TRBV3-2	TRBD1	TRBJ2-5	-	TGTGCCAGCAGCCCGCTCTCGGGACAGGGGGGCGAGACCCAGTACTTC	CASSPLSGQGGETQYF
TRBV19	TRBD1	TRBJ2-6	-	TGTGCCAGTAGTATAGATCCGGGACAGGGGGCGACTGGGGCCAACGTCCTGACTTTC	CASSIDPGQGATGANVLTF
TRBV11-2	-	TRBJ2-5	-	TGTGCCAGCAGTCCCGGGGTGGGAGAGACCCAGTACTTC	CASSPGVGETQYF
TRBV24-1	-	TRBJ2-3	-	TGTGCCACCAGTGACCCCGGGGGAACAGATACGCAGTATTTT	CATSDPGGTDTQYF
TRBV19	-	TRBJ2-5	once	TGTGCCAGTAGTATAGATCTCGGGACCCAGTACTTC	CASSIDLGTQYF